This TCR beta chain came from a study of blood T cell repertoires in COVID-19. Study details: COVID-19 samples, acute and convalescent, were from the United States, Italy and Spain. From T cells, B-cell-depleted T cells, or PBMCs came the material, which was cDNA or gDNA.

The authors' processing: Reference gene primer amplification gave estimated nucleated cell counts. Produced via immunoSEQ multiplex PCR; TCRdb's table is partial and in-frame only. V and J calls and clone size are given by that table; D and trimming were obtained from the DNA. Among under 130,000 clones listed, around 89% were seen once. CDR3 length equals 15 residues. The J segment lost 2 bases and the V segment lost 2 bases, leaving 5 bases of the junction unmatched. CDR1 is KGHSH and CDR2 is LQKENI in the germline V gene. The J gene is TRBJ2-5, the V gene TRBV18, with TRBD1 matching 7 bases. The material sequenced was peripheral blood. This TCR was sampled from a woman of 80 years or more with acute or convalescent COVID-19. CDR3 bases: TGTGCCAGCTCACCAGTCCAGACAGGGCAAGAGACCCAGTACTTC. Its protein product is CASSPVQTGQETQYF.